Presented here are 16 T cell receptor beta chains from one specimen sequenced in a study of T cells in tuberculosis. Libraries were prepared by immunoSEQ multiplex PCR; TCRdb keeps only in-frame clonotypes and omits some of them. The sample contains approximately 28,000 clones, approximately 95% of which appear only once. Material for sequencing was PBMCs. These receptors all come from a donor aged 10 to 29 with latent tuberculosis or without tuberculosis infection.

Only one count was recorded for this clone. The chain employs TRBV6-4 and TRBJ2-1; D is possibly TRBD2 (6 bases). The V end was cut by 0 bases, the J end by 0 bases, with 6 bases between. The CDR3 is 15 amino acids. The V gene's germline CDR1 is MRHNA and CDR2 SNTAGT. The CDR3 DNA follows: TGTGCCAGCAGTGACTCAGCGGGCTCCTACAATGAGCAGTTCTTC. Translating it yields CASSDSAGSYNEQFF.

The chain joins TRBV6-5 to TRBJ2-1, with 12 bases matching TRBD2. With V trimmed by 6 bases and J by 7 bases, 1 base remained unmatched. The CDR3 is made up of 13 amino acids. Germline V gene sequence: CDR1 MNHEY, CDR2 SVGAGI. The CDR3 region has the DNA TGTGCCAGCAGAACTAGCGGGGGGAATGAGCAGTTCTTC. Translating gives CASRTSGGNEQFF.

This chain links TRBV5-6 with TRBJ2-5; D unclear. Germline-derived CDR1 and CDR2 are SGHDT and YYEEEE. The V end was cut by 1 base, the J end by 1 base, with 11 bases between. This CDR3 has 15 residues. This chain's CDR3 is CASSLYSVFQETQYF. CDR3 DNA sequence: TGTGCCAGCAGCTTGTACAGTGTGTTCCAAGAGACCCAGTACTTC.

This clone was counted a few times. J is TRBJ1-2 and V is TRBV4-2, with D maybe TRBD1 (6 bases). V gave up 1 base and J gave up 4 bases, with 10 bases separating them. The CDR3 is 14 residues long. Germline V gene data show CDR1 as LGHNA and CDR2 as YNFKEQ. This CDR3 is CASSQVQGSYGYTF. The CDR3 region has the DNA TGTGCCAGCAGCCAAGTACAGGGCTCCTATGGCTACACCTTC.

The chain employs TRBV29-1 and TRBJ2-7; 8 positions match TRBD1. The length of the CDR3 is 13 residues. Germline V gene data show CDR1 as SQVTM and CDR2 as ANQGSEA. V dropped 6 bases and J dropped 7; count of bases not matched to a gene: 11. The CDR3 spells CSVGEQGAREQYF. Here the CDR3 DNA reads TGCAGCGTGGGAGAGCAGGGGGCAAGGGAGCAGTACTTC.

The rearrangement uses TRBV5-1 and TRBJ2-6, with D perhaps TRBD1 (5 bases). This CDR3 comprises 16 residues. Germline V gives CDR1 SGHRS, CDR2 YFSETQ. Trimming left V 0 bases short and J 4 bases short, with 11 bases between. CDR3: CASSLAGFSGANVLTF. CDR3 DNA sequence: TGCGCCAGCAGCTTGGCAGGGTTCTCCGGGGCCAACGTCCTGACTTTC.

The chain uses TRBV27 and TRBJ1-2, with D unresolved. V shed 1 base and J shed 3 bases, with 12 bases lying between them. The V gene's germline CDR1 is MNHEY and CDR2 SMNVEV (reference sequence). The CDR3 runs to 15 residues. CDR3 protein: CASSLYPIGDYGYTF. The CDR3 region has the DNA TGTGCCAGCAGTTTATATCCAATCGGGGACTATGGCTACACCTTC.

The chain is built from TRBV30 and TRBJ2-6; D unresolved. The germline V gene has CDR1 GTSNPN and CDR2 SVGIG (reference sequence). Trimming pared 5 bases from V and 1 base from J, leaving 6 bases between. The CDR3 runs 13 residues. This chain's CDR3 is CAWQRSGANVLTF. CDR3 sequence (DNA): TGTGCCTGGCAGCGTTCTGGGGCCAACGTCCTGACTTTC.

The V call is TRBV5-4, the J call TRBJ2-4; no reliable D call. The CDR3 spans 17 residues. Trimming pared 0 bases from V and 0 bases from J, leaving 13 bases between. Germline CDR1 and CDR2: SGHNT and YYREEE (reference sequence). The DNA for the CDR3 is TGTGCCAGCAGCTTGGTTGGTGGGCCACTAGCCAAAAACATTCAGTACTTC. Translation: CASSLVGGPLAKNIQYF.

The chain has TRBV5-6 and TRBJ2-7; the D gene is possibly TRBD1 (6 bases). Trimming took 3 bases from V and 3 from J, leaving 7 bases between them. Germline V CDR1 and CDR2: SGHDT, YYEEEE. The CDR3 has 12 amino acids. The CDR3: CASSWDNYEQYF. CDR3 DNA sequence: TGTGCCAGCAGCTGGGACAACTACGAGCAGTACTTC.

V and J are TRBV7-8 and TRBJ2-1; 7 bases match TRBD2. The V and J ends lost 1 base and 1 base, in that order; junction bases with no gene match: 10. The CDR3 runs to 18 residues. The germline V gene encodes CDR1 SGHVS and CDR2 FQNEAQ. This CDR3 reads CASSLDLDGGGSYNEQFF. In DNA, the CDR3 is TGTGCCAGCAGCTTAGATCTCGATGGGGGGGGGTCCTACAATGAGCAGTTCTTC. The entire variable domain, with the rest obtained from reference TRBV7-8 and TRBJ2-1, is as follows: GAGVSQSPRYKVAKRGQDVALRCDPISGHVSLFWYQQALGQGPEFLTYFQNEAQLDKSGLPSDRFFAERPEGSVSTLKIQRTQQEDSAVYLCASSLDLDGGGSYNEQFFGPGTRLTVL.

This chain links TRBV6-6 with TRBJ2-7; D remains ambiguous. The germline CDR1 and CDR2 sequences are MNHNY and SVGAGI (reference sequence). V lost 6 bases to trimming and J lost 4 bases, with 7 bases between them. This CDR3 has 11 residues. The CDR3 bases are TGTGCCAGCAGCCTAATTTACGAGCAGTACTTC. Its translation: CASSLIYEQYF.

The chain links TRBV7-9 to TRBJ1-5, with D maybe TRBD1 (6 bases). Deletions cut 3 bases from V and 6 bases from J, with 24 bases between. From germline, CDR1 is SEHNR and CDR2 FQNEAQ (reference sequence). The CDR3 spans 18 residues. CDR3 in amino acids: CASSFGEGGDGLAQPQHF. The CDR3 coding sequence is TGTGCCAGCAGCTTCGGTGAAGGGGGAGATGGTTTAGCTCAGCCCCAGCATTTT.

The rearrangement uses TRBV28 and TRBJ2-1; D perhaps matches TRBD1 (5 bases). Between the trimmed V and J ends, which lost 6 bases and 4 bases, there was a span of 19 bases. Per germline, CDR1 MDHEN and CDR2 SYDVKM. This CDR3 has 16 amino acids. The CDR3 protein is CASRVLRNRQYNEQFF. The CDR3, as DNA: TGTGCCAGCAGGGTACTACGGAACAGGCAATACAATGAGCAGTTCTTC.

CDR3 bases: TGCGCCAGCAGCTTAGGGACTAGCGGGAGTCGCGAGACCCAGTACTTC. Translation gives CASSLGTSGSRETQYF. The chain links TRBV5-1 to TRBJ2-5, with TRBD2 identical over 14 bases. V lost 2 bases, J lost 5 bases, and 5 bases stayed unmatched. Looked up from germline, CDR1 is SGHRS and CDR2 is YFSETQ. The CDR3 covers 16 residues. The variable domain in full, with the rest retrieved from reference TRBV5-1 and TRBJ2-5, is KAGVTQTPRYLIKTRGQQVTLSCSPISGHRSVSWYQQTPGQGLQFLFEYFSETQRNKGNFPGRFSGRQFSNSRSEMNVSTLELGDSALYLCASSLGTSGSRETQYFGPGTRLLVL.

V usage is TRBV28 and J usage is TRBJ2-7; 9 nucleotides align to TRBD1. Germline V gene sequence: CDR1 MDHEN, CDR2 SYDVKM. This CDR3 has 16 amino acids. Germline trimming cut 5 bases from V and 2 bases from J; bases unmatched to any gene: 10. CDR3 in DNA: TGTGCCAGCAGTATCCTGCCGGGACAGGGCACCTACGAGCAGTACTTC. The encoded protein is CASSILPGQGTYEQYF.